The entry below describes one T cell receptor beta chain. This CDR3 is built from 13 residues. The J segment lost 8 bases and the V segment lost 3 bases, leaving 4 bases of the junction unmatched. CDR1 and CDR2 from the germline V gene are MDHEN and SYDVKM. These data come from a study of CD8 T cells in Susac syndrome. With random hexamers, reverse transcription was performed on about 0.45 to 1 ug of RNA. TCRdb redid the calling of the immunoSEQ multiplex PCR reads with MiXCR, one entry per CDR3 protein. This repertoire shows about 430,000 distinct CDR3 sequences, 75% to 90% found once; its top ten account for around 0.12%.

The sequence derives from a human donor with multiple sclerosis. Sequenced: CD8+ T cells from PBMCs. The rearrangement joins TRBV28 to TRBJ2-1; TRBD1 matches at 7 bases. CDR3 protein: CASSLRGGDEQFF. The DNA of the CDR3 is TGTGCCAGCAGTTTGAGAGGGGGCGATGAGCAGTTCTTC.